Below are 26 T cell receptor beta chains sequenced from a single sample in a study of T cell responses to AZD1222 COVID-19 vaccine. Sequencing used immunoSEQ multiplex PCR; TCRdb keeps in-frame clones, though not all of them. This table has 100,000 to 150,000 clones, 88% appearing once. Sample: peripheral blood, taken on day 0 of AZD1222 vaccination. The receptors were sampled from an adult in good health.

This chain uses TRBV19 with TRBJ2-7, with D perhaps matching TRBD1 (6 bases). There are 15 residues in the CDR3. V lost 1 base to trimming and J lost 0 bases, with 10 bases between them. The germline V gene encodes CDR1 LNHDA and CDR2 SQIVND (reference sequence). The CDR3 reads CASSIAQGSSYEQYF. The CDR3 DNA sequence: TGTGCCAGTAGTATAGCCCAGGGGAGCTCCTACGAGCAGTACTTC.

This CDR3 reads CASSEWRSGRAYEQYF. CDR3 nucleotide sequence: TGTGCCAGCAGTGAATGGAGGAGCGGGAGGGCCTACGAGCAGTACTTC. This chain links TRBV25-1 with TRBJ2-7, with 10 bases aligning to TRBD2. Germline V gene lookup returns CDR1 MGHDK and CDR2 SYGVNS. The junction had 5 bases not matched to a gene; V was cut back by 1 base and J by 2 bases. There are 16 residues in the CDR3.

The rearrangement joins TRBV12-5 to TRBJ1-2; 7 bases map to TRBD1. The CDR3 spans 13 residues. Germline-derived CDR1 and CDR2 are LGHNT and FRNRAP. V shed 7 bases and J 8 bases; nucleotides not matched to a gene: 10. The CDR3 reads CASADRERSGYTF. CDR3 DNA sequence: TGTGCTAGTGCCGACAGGGAAAGGAGCGGCTACACCTTC.

This chain joins TRBV5-1 and TRBJ2-1; TRBD1 aligns across 7 bases. The CDR3 has 15 amino acids. Germline V gene data show CDR1 as SGHRS and CDR2 as YFSETQ. V was pared by 0 bases and J by 7 bases, with 7 bases of the junction left unmatched. The CDR3 loop is CASSLARQGVNEQFF. In nucleotides, the CDR3 is TGCGCCAGCAGCTTGGCGAGGCAGGGGGTGAATGAGCAGTTCTTC.

This chain uses TRBV5-4 with TRBJ1-1; a weak D match, TRBD1 (5 bases). This CDR3 has 15 residues. The V end lost 0 bases, the J end lost 1 base, and 10 bases lay between the germline ends. Germline lookup yields CDR1 SGHNT and CDR2 YYREEE (reference sequence). The CDR3 sequence: CASSLGGRANTEAFF. In DNA, the CDR3 is TGTGCCAGCAGCTTGGGAGGCAGGGCGAACACTGAAGCTTTCTTT.

This chain uses TRBV12-3 or TRBV12-4 with TRBJ2-1, with D uncertain. Deletions cut 8 bases from V and 5 bases from J, with 10 bases between. CDR3 size: 12 residues. The CDR3 DNA follows: TGTGCCAGCGCCCGCAGCAACAATGAGCAGTTCTTC. It is translated as CASARSNNEQFF.

This clone was found a few times. The chain joins TRBV7-2 to TRBJ2-7; TRBD1 or TRBD2 may be the D gene (5 bases each). Looked up from germline, CDR1 is SGHTA and CDR2 is FQGNSA. Trimming removed 2 bases from V and 5 bases from J, with 16 bases in between. The CDR3 length is 15 residues. The CDR3 DNA follows: TGTGCCAGCAGCTTATTTGCAAGGGACGGGAACGAGCAGTACTTC. Its protein is CASSLFARDGNEQYF.

The rearrangement uses TRBV28 and TRBJ1-3; D is uncertain. In germline, CDR1 is MDHEN, CDR2 SYDVKM. The CDR3 totals 15 residues. Between the trimmed V and J ends, which lost 5 bases and 0 bases, there was a span of 11 bases. CDR3 amino acids: CASSQYSFSGNTIYF. DNA of the CDR3: TGTGCCAGCAGTCAATACAGTTTCTCTGGAAACACCATATATTTT.

The chain carries TRBV7-6 and TRBJ2-1; 13 bases fit TRBD2. The CDR3 runs to 18 residues. V lost 2 bases and J lost 6; bases outside the gene matches: 10. Germline V gene sequence: CDR1 SGHVS, CDR2 FNYEAQ. CDR3 nucleotide sequence: TGTGCCAGCAGCTTATATACCCCACTAGCGGGGGGGGTCAATGAGCAGTTCTTC. Translating gives CASSLYTPLAGGVNEQFF.

The chain combines TRBV3-1 (or the pseudogene TRBV3-2) with TRBJ1-5, with D possibly TRBD1 on 5 matching bases. CDR1 and CDR2 (germline): LGHDT, YNNKEL (reference sequence). The CDR3 runs to 18 residues. Trimming removed 0 bases at V and 1 base at J, with 16 bases between. The CDR3: CASSQEGGLGQSNQPQHF. As DNA, the CDR3 is TGTGCCAGCAGCCAAGAAGGCGGGCTCGGACAAAGCAATCAGCCCCAGCATTTT.

The rearrangement uses TRBV19 and TRBJ2-7, with 10 bases fitting TRBD1. This CDR3 region has 14 residues. The germline CDR1 and CDR2 sequences are LNHDA and SQIVND (reference sequence). The junction had 4 bases not matched to a gene; V was cut back by 6 bases and J by 2 bases. CDR3 coding DNA: TGTGCCAGTAGCACGACAGGGGGCCCCTACGAGCAGTACTTC. Amino acid sequence: CASSTTGGPYEQYF.

The gene calls are TRBV27 and TRBJ2-1; 10 bases line up with TRBD2. V lost 7 bases and J lost 0; bases outside the gene matches: 12. CDR1 and CDR2 (germline): MNHEY, SMNVEV (reference sequence). The CDR3 is made up of 18 amino acids. The CDR3 sequence is CASTPTGSGRSSYNEQFF. For the CDR3, the DNA is TGTGCCAGCACTCCAACGGGTAGCGGGAGGAGCTCCTACAATGAGCAGTTCTTC.

The V gene is TRBV25-1, the J gene TRBJ2-3, with 7 nucleotides matching TRBD2. The CDR3 sequence is 16 residues long. From germline, CDR1 is MGHDK and CDR2 SYGVNS. With 3 bases clipped from V and 2 bases from J, the junction kept 8 bases outside the gene matches. The CDR3 reads CASSEVGAGYTDTQYF. CDR3 nucleotides: TGTGCCAGCAGTGAGGTGGGAGCGGGATACACAGATACGCAGTATTTT.

This chain joins TRBV19 and TRBJ1-2; tentative D call: TRBD1 (6 bases). The CDR3 contains 15 residues. The germline V gene has CDR1 LNHDA and CDR2 SQIVND (reference sequence). V lost 8 bases and J 6 bases, leaving 22 bases between the germline ends. CDR3 nucleotides: TGTGCCAGTCTCCCGGCGGGGGCCGACTACCATGGCTACACCTTC. Its protein product is CASLPAGADYHGYTF.

V gene TRBV6-5 combines with J gene TRBJ2-3; D possibly corresponds to TRBD1 (7 bases). Trimming pared 6 bases from V and 1 base from J, leaving 14 bases between. Germline loops: CDR1 MNHEY, CDR2 SVGAGI. The CDR3 extends over 15 amino acids. The CDR3 DNA sequence: TGTGCCAGCAGCCAGGGGGGAGTGGGCACAGATACGCAGTATTTT. This gives the protein CASSQGGVGTDTQYF.

The chain is built from TRBV19 and TRBJ1-5, with a weak D call TRBD1 (5 bases). The CDR3 runs to 13 residues. The germline CDR1 and CDR2 sequences are LNHDA and SQIVND (reference sequence). V lost 3 bases to trimming and J lost 4 bases, with 7 bases between them. The CDR3 region has the DNA TGTGCCAGTAGTATTTGGGGGAATCAGCCCCAGCATTTT. Amino acid sequence: CASSIWGNQPQHF.

The rearrangement uses TRBV25-1 and TRBJ2-7; D ambiguous. The V gene lost 4 bases and the J gene lost 9 bases, with 13 bases spanning the gap. CDR1 is MGHDK, CDR2 SYGVNS, per germline. This CDR3 has 12 amino acids. The CDR3, as DNA: TGTGCCAGCAGTGGCGTTTGGGGTCTGCAGTACTTC. This encodes CASSGVWGLQYF.

This clone was counted once. The V call is TRBV10-3, the J call TRBJ2-1; 8 bases line up with TRBD1. The germline V gene has CDR1 ENHRY and CDR2 SYGVKD. J lost 3 bases, V lost 5 bases, and 15 bases had no gene match. CDR3 length equals 18 residues. DNA for the CDR3: TGTGCCATCAGTTGGACCCTGACAGGGGAGGTAGACTACAATGAGCAGTTCTTC. It is translated as CAISWTLTGEVDYNEQFF.

The chain carries TRBV10-1 and TRBJ2-7; D is possibly TRBD2 (6 bases). CDR1 and CDR2 from the germline V gene are WNHNN and SYGVQD (reference sequence). Trimming took 0 bases from V and 3 from J, leaving 6 bases between them. This CDR3 contains 13 residues. The CDR3 DNA reads as TGCGCCAGCAGTGAGTCGACTAGCTACGAGCAGTACTTC. Protein: CASSESTSYEQYF.

The rearrangement joins TRBV5-1 to TRBJ2-3, with TRBD2 matching 9 bases. The CDR3 runs to 14 residues. CDR1 is SGHRS, CDR2 YFSETQ, per germline. The V and J ends lost 0 bases and 6 bases, in that order; junction bases with no gene match: 2. The CDR3 loop is CASSLASGMDTQYF. CDR3 in DNA: TGCGCCAGCAGCTTGGCTAGCGGGATGGATACGCAGTATTTT.

The gene calls are TRBV7-3 and TRBJ2-5, with D perhaps matching TRBD1 (7 bases). V gave up 5 bases and J gave up 4 bases, with 20 bases separating them. This CDR3 spans 16 amino acids. In germline, CDR1 is SGHTA, CDR2 FQGTGA. The CDR3 protein is CASSAQGGLQLETQYF. DNA for the CDR3: TGTGCCAGCAGCGCCCAGGGGGGATTACAGTTAGAGACCCAGTACTTC.

CDR3 DNA sequence: TGTGCCAGCAGCATCGGGACTACCAGCTCCTACAATGAGCAGTTCTTC. Translating it yields CASSIGTTSSYNEQFF. The V gene is TRBV9, the J gene TRBJ2-1; 7 nucleotides align to TRBD2. J was trimmed by 0 bases and V by 4 bases; bases with no gene match: 7. The CDR3 spans 16 residues. Looked up from germline, CDR1 is SGDLS and CDR2 is YYNGEE.

This chain joins TRBV5-6 and TRBJ2-3; D might be TRBD2 (6 bases). CDR3 length equals 17 residues. Germline assignment: CDR1 SGHDT and CDR2 YYEEEE. The ends were cut back, 0 bases at V and 0 bases at J, with 14 bases in the middle. CDR3 amino acids: CASSLDRGLVSTDTQYF. The CDR3 DNA reads as TGTGCCAGCAGCTTGGATCGGGGACTGGTGAGCACAGATACGCAGTATTTT.

The chain is built from TRBV10-2 and TRBJ2-4; D might be TRBD1 or TRBD2, each matching 7 bases. The CDR3 consists of 15 residues. Germline V gives CDR1 WSHSY, CDR2 SAAADI. The V end was cut by 2 bases, the J end by 1 base, with 9 bases between. The CDR3 DNA is TGCGCCAGCAGTGAGCAGGGGGGGGCCAAAAACATTCAGTACTTC. Encoded protein: CASSEQGGAKNIQYF.

This chain joins TRBV27 and TRBJ2-7; the D call may be TRBD1 or TRBD2 (5 bases each). V lost 2 bases to trimming and J lost 3 bases, with 17 bases between them. This CDR3 comprises 16 residues. Germline assignment: CDR1 MNHEY and CDR2 SMNVEV (reference sequence). CDR3 nucleotide sequence: TGTGCCAGCAGTTTAATGTTGGGACCGTCAATCTACGAGCAGTACTTC. Protein sequence: CASSLMLGPSIYEQYF.

The rearrangement links TRBV23-1 to TRBJ1-5; D is uncertain. TRBV23-1 is flagged as an ORF with uncertain function. There are 14 residues in the CDR3. V gave up 8 bases and J gave up 11 bases, with 22 bases separating them. CDR3 sequence reads: CASSHRLGSGAQHF. For the CDR3, the DNA is TGCGCCAGCTCTCATAGACTGGGATCGGGAGCCCAGCATTTT.